This T cell receptor (beta chain) was recovered during a study of blood T cell repertoires in COVID-19. The CDR3 spans 15 residues. The germline gives CDR1 LNHDA, CDR2 SQIVND (reference sequence). The germline V and J ends were trimmed by 0 bases and 8 bases, with 16 bases remaining between them. Some clones are missing from TCRdb's copy, which holds only in-frame ones; the method was immunoSEQ multiplex PCR. Here the sample spans approximately 380,000 clones, more than 75% being singletons. The rearrangement uses TRBV19 and TRBJ1-2; the D gene is possibly TRBD1 (6 bases). The TCR comes from a woman aged 18-29 years who had recovered from COVID-19. The sequenced sample consisted of PBMCs or T cells enriched from blood (not recorded which). In nucleotides, the CDR3 is TGTGCCAGTAGTATAGACGGCCAGGGGCTCTACGGCTACACCTTC. Residues: CASSIDGQGLYGYTF.